The source of this T cell receptor beta chain is a study of kidney transplant recipient with SARS-CoV-2 infection. This clonotype was counted many times. TCRdb processed the reads anew with MiXCR; each CDR3 protein has one entry. Of 250,000 or so distinct CDR3 sequences in the sample, about 30% were seen once. The length of the CDR3 is 14 residues. The material was a blood sample, obtained at baseline and on day 111 from a kidney transplant recipient. The clonotype originates from a male patient aged 25 to 39 who had COVID-19 and was a kidney transplant recipient. Some T cells may have originated in the graft donor. This chain connects TRBV1 to TRBJ1-5. TRBV1 represents a pseudogene. CDR3 protein: CTSSQVWSKQPQHF. CDR3 DNA sequence: TGCACCAGCAGCCAGGTCTGGTCGAAGCAGCCCCAGCATTTT.